The present entry profiles one T cell receptor (beta chain) with its context. What it binds is not known. This entry belongs to a study of shared clonotypes between healthy human individuals. Findings and caveats of the study: Shared across a few donors were around 5% of the naive CD4 clonotypes.

Across several immunoSEQ plates, the genomic DNA of each subset was split evenly. Data came from immunoSEQ multiplex PCR; TCRdb stores just in-frame clones and leaves some out. The repertoire holds a few million clones, with around 93% as singletons. The germline V gene encodes CDR1 MDHEN and CDR2 SYDVKM. The CDR3 has 13 residues. The V and J ends lost 10 bases and 4 bases respectively, with 14 bases between them. Sequenced input: naive CD4+ T cells from PBMCs. Subset indicated: CD45RA+ positively selected. The J gene is TRBJ1-5, the V gene TRBV28; TRBD1 is a possible D gene (5 bases). The clonotype comes from a young man in good health. Some clones in this sample may be carry-over from other donors' samples. CDR3 protein: CATWWTSNQPQHF. The CDR3 coding sequence is TGTGCCACCTGGTGGACATCTAATCAGCCCCAGCATTTT.